Listed here are 20 T cell receptor beta chains from one sample, sequenced in a study of cytomegalovirus exposure and HLA in healthy donors. This table comes from immunoSEQ multiplex PCR, and its TCRdb copy is limited to in-frame clones, with some not included. This sample has about 240,000 clones; 85% to 90% occur once, and the top ten carry roughly 2.5%. The sequenced sample consisted of PBMCs. Receptors were obtained from a man younger than 35 in good health and CMV-seronegative.

V gene TRBV30 combines with J gene TRBJ1-6; possible D gene TRBD1, 6 bases. Germline CDR1 and CDR2: GTSNPN and SVGIG (reference sequence). Trimming removed 4 bases from V and 11 bases from J, with 15 bases in between. The CDR3 is made up of 13 amino acids. CDR3 bases: TGTGCCTGGAAAACAGGGAGTCGAGCACCCCTCCACTTT. Translated, it gives CAWKTGSRAPLHF.

The chain carries TRBV23-1 and TRBJ2-2; D is perhaps TRBD1 (6 bases). Being an ORF, TRBV23-1 has a function that is uncertain. V lost 8 bases and J 5 bases, leaving 15 bases between the germline ends. The CDR3 spans 14 residues. The CDR3 sequence is CASRDAGVTGELFF. The CDR3 DNA reads TGCGCCAGCCGCGACGCAGGGGTTACCGGGGAGCTGTTTTTT.

This chain connects TRBV7-3 to TRBJ2-7, with 9 bases fitting TRBD2. Germline V CDR1 and CDR2: SGHTA, FQGTGA. CDR3 length: 15 amino acids. V lost 0 bases, J lost 4 bases, and 4 bases stayed unmatched. The CDR3 here is CASSLTAGGRYEQYF. In nucleotides, the CDR3 is TGTGCCAGCAGCTTAACTGCGGGAGGGAGGTACGAGCAGTACTTC.

The chain couples TRBV27 to TRBJ2-7, with a weak D call TRBD1 (6 bases). Trimming left V 6 bases short and J 3 bases short, with 9 bases between. The CDR3 extends over 12 amino acids. Per germline, CDR1 MNHEY and CDR2 SMNVEV (reference sequence). CDR3 protein: CASSEGGYEQYF. In nucleotides, the CDR3 is TGTGCCAGCAGCGAAGGGGGCTACGAGCAGTACTTC.

This chain uses TRBV5-1 with TRBJ2-1, with TRBD1 identical over 9 bases. The germline gives CDR1 SGHRS, CDR2 YFSETQ. After removal of 4 bases from V and 8 bases from J, the junction contained 10 bases not matched to a gene. CDR3 size: 15 residues. For the CDR3, the DNA is TGCGCCAGCAGCACAGGGGGCGCCCACATTTATGAGCAGTTCTTC. This sequence encodes CASSTGGAHIYEQFF. Full variable domain (rest looked up from reference TRBV5-1 and TRBJ2-1): KAGVTQTPRYLIKTRGQQVTLSCSPISGHRSVSWYQQTPGQGLQFLFEYFSETQRNKGNFPGRFSGRQFSNSRSEMNVSTLELGDSALYLCASSTGGAHIYEQFFGPGTRLTVL.

This clone was picked up many times. This chain links TRBV19 with TRBJ2-3; weak D call: TRBD2 (5 bases). The CDR3 contains 15 residues. Trimming took 4 bases from V and 6 from J, leaving 17 bases between them. Germline CDR1 LNHDA, CDR2 SQIVND (reference sequence). CDR3 sequence reads: CASSNLASWTDTQYF. The DNA for the CDR3 is TGTGCCAGTAGTAATTTGGCTAGCTGGACGGATACGCAGTATTTT.

This rearrangement joins TRBV5-6 to TRBJ2-1, with a possible D match to TRBD2 (6 bases). CDR3 size: 15 residues. Germline V gene lookup returns CDR1 SGHDT and CDR2 YYEEEE. V lost 4 bases and J 4 bases, leaving 15 bases between the germline ends. The CDR3 loop is CASSQIAALYNEQFF. CDR3 in DNA: TGTGCCAGCAGCCAAATAGCGGCCTTATACAATGAGCAGTTCTTC. The complete variable domain, with remaining parts taken from reference TRBV5-6 and TRBJ2-1, reads DAGVTQSPTHLIKTRGQQVTLRCSPKSGHDTVSWYQQALGQGPQFIFQYYEEEERQRGNFPDRFSGHQFPNYSSELNVNALLLGDSALYLCASSQIAALYNEQFFGPGTRLTVL.

The chain is built from TRBV7-2 and TRBJ1-4; 7 bases align to TRBD1. V gave up 2 bases and J gave up 7 bases; unmatched junction bases: 7. Germline values: CDR1 SGHTA, CDR2 FQGNSA. The CDR3 loop spans 15 amino acids. CDR3 bases: TGTGCCAGCAGCTTACCACCAGGGGGAGGTGAAAAACTGTTTTTT. Its protein product is CASSLPPGGGEKLFF.

This sequence joins TRBV30 and TRBJ2-5, with D perhaps matching TRBD2 (5 bases). Germline CDR1 reads GTSNPN; CDR2 reads SVGIG (reference sequence). The CDR3 sequence is 11 residues long. V lost 2 bases and J lost 7, with 8 bases in between. CDR3 residues: CAWSIGGTQYF. CDR3 in DNA: TGTGCCTGGAGTATTGGAGGGACCCAGTACTTC.

The chain combines TRBV27 with TRBJ2-7; 12 bases are a match to TRBD2. The trim removed 4 bases at V and 0 bases at J, leaving 4 bases unmatched. CDR1 and CDR2 (germline): MNHEY, SMNVEV (reference sequence). The CDR3 sequence is 16 residues long. CDR3: CASSSSSGRVSYEQYF. Written as DNA, the CDR3 is TGTGCCAGCAGTTCTTCTAGCGGGAGGGTCTCCTACGAGCAGTACTTC.

This chain uses TRBV6-4 with TRBJ2-6, with D unresolved. CDR1 is MRHNA and CDR2 is SNTAGT in the germline V gene. CDR3 length equals 15 residues. V lost 3 bases and J 2 bases, leaving 8 bases between the germline ends. The CDR3 region is CASSESRTGANVLTF. In DNA, the CDR3 is TGTGCCAGCAGTGAATCCAGGACTGGGGCCAACGTCCTGACTTTC.

A single count supports this clone. The gene calls are TRBV7-9 and TRBJ2-5, with D perhaps matching TRBD1 (6 bases). Trimming removed 5 bases at V and 5 bases at J, with 9 bases between. This CDR3 contains 12 residues. Germline CDR1 is SEHNR and CDR2 is FQNEAQ (reference sequence). In DNA, the CDR3 is TGTGCCAGCAGCCGACAGGATGAGACCCAGTACTTC. It specifies CASSRQDETQYF.

V is TRBV15 and J is TRBJ1-3; D uncertain. CDR3 size: 16 residues. V was cut by 0 bases and J by 0 bases, with 9 bases left in between. The germline CDR1 and CDR2 sequences are LNHNV and YYDKDF (reference sequence). The CDR3 loop is CATSRDQAFSGNTIYF. CDR3 coding DNA: TGTGCCACCAGCAGAGATCAAGCCTTCTCTGGAAACACCATATATTTT.

This chain uses TRBV10-3 with TRBJ2-7; TRBD2 is a possible D gene (5 bases). This CDR3 contains 13 residues. Germline CDR1 reads ENHRY; CDR2 reads SYGVKD. V lost 2 bases and J lost 2, with 7 bases in between. Written as DNA, the CDR3 is TGTGCCATCAGTGAGGGACTCACCTACGAGCAGTACTTC. Translating gives CAISEGLTYEQYF.

V is TRBV5-1 and J is TRBJ1-4, with 8 bases that match TRBD1. After removal of 2 bases from V and 8 bases from J, the junction contained 11 bases not matched to a gene. The CDR3 covers 16 residues. Germline CDR1 and CDR2: SGHRS and YFSETQ. CDR3 in DNA: TGCGCCAGCAGCTTCTTCCCGGGACAGGTGGGGGAAAAACTGTTTTTT. Residues: CASSFFPGQVGEKLFF.

The gene calls are TRBV7-9 and TRBJ2-2, with D maybe TRBD2 (5 bases). Germline CDR1 reads SEHNR; CDR2 reads FQNEAQ (reference sequence). With 5 bases removed from V and 5 bases from J, the gap between germline ends came to 15 bases. There are 15 residues in the CDR3. The DNA of the CDR3 is TGTGCCAGCAGCCTACGGGGTGCGCGGACCGGGGAGCTGTTTTTT. Amino acids: CASSLRGARTGELFF.

This chain uses TRBV4-1 with TRBJ1-2; 7 bases line up with TRBD1. Germline CDR1 is MGHRA and CDR2 is YSYEKL. The length of the CDR3 is 15 residues. J gave up 5 bases and V 0 bases, and 6 bases lay outside the gene matches. This chain's CDR3 is CASSQDPSGGYGYTF. DNA of the CDR3: TGCGCCAGCAGCCAAGATCCGTCAGGGGGGTATGGCTACACCTTC.

V usage is TRBV4-1 and J usage is TRBJ2-2; TRBD2 matches at 13 bases. Germline trimming cut 4 bases from V and 9 bases from J; bases unmatched to any gene: 14. The CDR3 extends over 18 amino acids. Germline CDR1 MGHRA, CDR2 YSYEKL. CDR3 in amino acids: CASSRGRTSGRGGRELFF. The CDR3 DNA reads as TGCGCCAGCAGCCGGGGAAGGACTAGCGGGAGAGGGGGGAGGGAGCTGTTTTTT.

This clone came up once. The V gene is TRBV27, the J gene TRBJ2-7; 8 bases match TRBD2. V was clipped by 3 bases and J by 4 bases; unmatched bases: 8. The CDR3 is made up of 15 amino acids. Germline V gene sequence: CDR1 MNHEY, CDR2 SMNVEV (reference sequence). CDR3 protein: CASSFGAGVPYEQYF. DNA for the CDR3: TGTGCCAGCAGTTTCGGAGCGGGAGTCCCTTACGAGCAGTACTTC.

The rearrangement joins TRBV6-6 to TRBJ2-7; tentative D call: TRBD2 (7 bases). This CDR3 spans 15 amino acids. Germline assignment: CDR1 MNHNY and CDR2 SVGAGI (reference sequence). V dropped 8 bases and J dropped 4 bases, with 21 bases sitting between them. For the CDR3, the DNA is TGTGCCAGCGCAAAGGGGGGGGCTAAGGCTTACGAGCAGTACTTC. This gives the protein CASAKGGAKAYEQYF.